Listed below are T cell receptor beta chains from one sample, sequenced in a study of monozygotic twins with cystic fibrosis. Sequencing used immunoSEQ multiplex PCR; TCRdb keeps in-frame clones, though not all of them. The table lists about 32,000 clones, nearly 98% of them singletons. Sequencing used blood. These receptors came from a girl aged 2 to 9 with cystic fibrosis. The CDR3 runs from the conserved cysteine through the conserved F or W. A D gene is named only where the DNA matches it firmly. The size entry is marked missing in some rows and otherwise reads once, few, many or a size class.

j_call: TRBJ2-1
v_call: TRBV19
clone_size: -
d_call: TRBD2
cdr3_nt: TGTGCCAGTACCGGGACTAGCGGGAATAATGAGCAGTTCTTC
cdr3_aa: CASTGTSGNNEQFF

j_call: TRBJ1-1
v_call: TRBV30
clone_size: -
d_call: -
cdr3_nt: TGTGCCTGGAGCCCGGGCTTGATCTGGGGCACTGAAGCTTTCTTT
cdr3_aa: CAWSPGLIWGTEAFF

j_call: TRBJ2-3
v_call: TRBV5-4
clone_size: -
d_call: TRBD2
cdr3_nt: TGTGCCAGCAGCTTGGCCCGGACTAGCGGGAGGAGTTCGCAGTATTTT
cdr3_aa: CASSLARTSGRSSQYF

j_call: TRBJ2-6
v_call: TRBV12-5
clone_size: once
d_call: -
cdr3_nt: TGTGCTAGTGGTTCGCGTGACAGGCTCTCTGGGGCCAACGTCCTGACTTTC
cdr3_aa: CASGSRDRLSGANVLTF

j_call: TRBJ1-4
v_call: TRBV6-5
clone_size: -
d_call: -
cdr3_nt: TGTGCCAGCAGGGCCAACAGGATTGAAAAACTGTTTTTT
cdr3_aa: CASRANRIEKLFF

j_call: TRBJ2-7
v_call: TRBV2
clone_size: -
d_call: -
cdr3_nt: TGTGCCAGCGGGGGACGGGAATCCTACGAGCAGTACTTC
cdr3_aa: CASGGRESYEQYF

j_call: TRBJ1-2
v_call: TRBV6-6
clone_size: -
d_call: TRBD1
cdr3_nt: TGTGCCAGCAGTTACTCGGAATTCACAGGGGATGATGGCTACACCTTC
cdr3_aa: CASSYSEFTGDDGYTF

j_call: TRBJ2-1
v_call: TRBV6-4
clone_size: once
d_call: -
cdr3_nt: TGTGCCAGCAGTCGAACGGGCTCCTACAATGAGCAGTTCTTC
cdr3_aa: CASSRTGSYNEQFF

j_call: TRBJ1-1
v_call: TRBV5-1
clone_size: -
d_call: TRBD1
cdr3_nt: TGCGCCAGCAGCCAGGGGACAGGGGGCTTGTTCAGCACTGAAGCTTTCTTT
cdr3_aa: CASSQGTGGLFSTEAFF

j_call: TRBJ2-1
v_call: TRBV19
clone_size: once
d_call: TRBD2
cdr3_nt: TGTGCCAGTGGGGCAGCCGCGGGAGGCTCCTACAATGAGCAGTTCTTC
cdr3_aa: CASGAAAGGSYNEQFF

j_call: TRBJ2-3
v_call: TRBV7-9
clone_size: -
d_call: -
cdr3_nt: TGTGCCAGCAGCCTCCCACGGGTAGATCCTAGCACAGATACGCAGTATTTT
cdr3_aa: CASSLPRVDPSTDTQYF

j_call: TRBJ2-7
v_call: TRBV28
clone_size: -
d_call: -
cdr3_nt: TGTGCCAGCCAGGGAACCTATCAGCAGTACTTC
cdr3_aa: CASQGTYQQYF

j_call: TRBJ2-3
v_call: TRBV30
clone_size: -
d_call: -
cdr3_nt: TGTGCCTGGATGAGACCGGGCACAGATACGCAGTATTTT
cdr3_aa: CAWMRPGTDTQYF

j_call: TRBJ2-3
v_call: TRBV11-2
clone_size: -
d_call: -
cdr3_nt: TGTGCCAGCAGCCCCACCACAGATACGCAGTATTTT
cdr3_aa: CASSPTTDTQYF

j_call: TRBJ1-1
v_call: TRBV27
clone_size: once
d_call: -
cdr3_nt: TGTGCCAGCAGTTTCGTATCCCGGGTAGGGACTGAAGCTTTCTTT
cdr3_aa: CASSFVSRVGTEAFF

j_call: TRBJ2-7
v_call: TRBV10-3
clone_size: once
d_call: -
cdr3_nt: TGTGCCATCAGTGAGTCATCTATTCTCAGCTCCTACGAGCAGTACTTC
cdr3_aa: CAISESSILSSYEQYF

j_call: TRBJ1-1
v_call: TRBV5-1
clone_size: -
d_call: TRBD1
cdr3_nt: TGCGCCAGCAGGGGACAGATCAACACTGAAGCTTTCTTT
cdr3_aa: CASRGQINTEAFF

j_call: TRBJ1-1
v_call: TRBV7-9
clone_size: -
d_call: -
cdr3_nt: TGTGCCAGCAGCCAACAGGTGAACACTGAAGCTTTCTTT
cdr3_aa: CASSQQVNTEAFF

j_call: TRBJ2-6
v_call: TRBV30
clone_size: -
d_call: -
cdr3_nt: TGTGCCTGCCGAGAGGCCAACGTCCTGACTTTC
cdr3_aa: CACREANVLTF

j_call: TRBJ1-5
v_call: TRBV18
clone_size: -
d_call: TRBD1
cdr3_nt: TGTGCCAGCTCACCGACCGACAGGGGAGGTCAGCCCCAGCATTTT
cdr3_aa: CASSPTDRGGQPQHF

j_call: TRBJ1-1
v_call: TRBV27
clone_size: -
d_call: -
cdr3_nt: TGTGCCAGCAGTTTGGATACCGTGGTTGGCACTGAAGCTTTCTTT
cdr3_aa: CASSLDTVVGTEAFF

j_call: TRBJ1-1
v_call: TRBV11-2
clone_size: -
d_call: -
cdr3_nt: TGTGCCAGCAGCTTAGACAGTCGACACTTAAACACTGAAGCTTTCTTT
cdr3_aa: CASSLDSRHLNTEAFF

j_call: TRBJ2-1
v_call: TRBV15
clone_size: -
d_call: -
cdr3_nt: TGTGCCACCAGCAGAGAGGTCAATGAGCAGTTCTTC
cdr3_aa: CATSREVNEQFF

j_call: TRBJ2-5
v_call: TRBV6-6
clone_size: -
d_call: -
cdr3_nt: TGTGCCAGCAGTTACTCGCAGGCCCAAGAGACCCAGTACTTC
cdr3_aa: CASSYSQAQETQYF

j_call: TRBJ1-5
v_call: TRBV27
clone_size: -
d_call: -
cdr3_nt: TGTGCCAGCAGTTTTGCTAGCAATCAGCCCCAGCATTTT
cdr3_aa: CASSFASNQPQHF

j_call: TRBJ1-2
v_call: TRBV30
clone_size: -
d_call: -
cdr3_nt: TGTGCCTGGAGTCACGACGTCGTCTATGGCTACACCTTC
cdr3_aa: CAWSHDVVYGYTF

j_call: TRBJ2-7
v_call: TRBV6-6
clone_size: -
d_call: TRBD2
cdr3_nt: TGTGCCAGCAGTTATGTACTAGCGGCCACCTACGAGCAGTACTTC
cdr3_aa: CASSYVLAATYEQYF

j_call: TRBJ1-1
v_call: TRBV19
clone_size: -
d_call: TRBD1
cdr3_nt: TGTGCCAGTAGTCCCTTTGGGACAGCTGAAGCTTTCTTT
cdr3_aa: CASSPFGTAEAFF

j_call: TRBJ1-2
v_call: TRBV6-5
clone_size: -
d_call: -
cdr3_nt: TGTGCCAGCAGGGCTCTTGACAACTATGGCTACACCTTC
cdr3_aa: CASRALDNYGYTF

j_call: TRBJ2-5
v_call: TRBV10-1
clone_size: -
d_call: TRBD1
cdr3_nt: TGCGCCAGCAGCTGGGGACAGGACCCTAAGACCCAGTACTTC
cdr3_aa: CASSWGQDPKTQYF

j_call: TRBJ1-1
v_call: TRBV27
clone_size: once
d_call: -
cdr3_nt: TGTGCCAGCAGTTCCGGGACGGTGAACACTGAAGCTTTCTTT
cdr3_aa: CASSSGTVNTEAFF

j_call: TRBJ2-1
v_call: TRBV18
clone_size: -
d_call: -
cdr3_nt: TGTGCCAGCTCATCCTCGGCGGCGACCAACAATGAGCAGTTCTTC
cdr3_aa: CASSSSAATNNEQFF

j_call: TRBJ2-1
v_call: TRBV29-1
clone_size: -
d_call: TRBD2
cdr3_nt: TGCAGCGTTGAATCATTCATGCTAGCGGATGAGCAGTTCTTC
cdr3_aa: CSVESFMLADEQFF

j_call: TRBJ2-7
v_call: TRBV7-9
clone_size: -
d_call: -
cdr3_nt: TGTGCCAGCAGCGGGGGACAACTTGGGGACTACGAGCAGTACTTC
cdr3_aa: CASSGGQLGDYEQYF

j_call: TRBJ1-1
v_call: TRBV6-5
clone_size: -
d_call: -
cdr3_nt: TGTGCCAGCAGTTACTCGACAGCCATGAACACTGAAGCTTTCTTT
cdr3_aa: CASSYSTAMNTEAFF

j_call: TRBJ2-3
v_call: TRBV27
clone_size: -
d_call: TRBD1
cdr3_nt: TGTGCCAGCAGCCTTGGACAGGGGGGAATCACAGATACGCAGTATTTT
cdr3_aa: CASSLGQGGITDTQYF

j_call: TRBJ1-6
v_call: TRBV7-9
clone_size: -
d_call: -
cdr3_nt: TGTGCCAGCAGCTTAGGGACAATAGCTTCACCCCTCCACTTT
cdr3_aa: CASSLGTIASPLHF

j_call: TRBJ1-2
v_call: TRBV7-2
clone_size: -
d_call: TRBD1
cdr3_nt: TGTGCCAGCAGACGGACAGGGTCGGGCTACACCTTC
cdr3_aa: CASRRTGSGYTF

j_call: TRBJ1-1
v_call: TRBV9
clone_size: -
d_call: TRBD1
cdr3_nt: TGTGCCAGCAGCGTTCAGGGACAGGGGAACACTGAAGCTTTCTTT
cdr3_aa: CASSVQGQGNTEAFF

j_call: TRBJ1-1
v_call: TRBV2
clone_size: once
d_call: -
cdr3_nt: TGTGCCAGCAGCGAGGTAGGCGAACTTGCTGAAGCTTTCTTT
cdr3_aa: CASSEVGELAEAFF

j_call: TRBJ2-3
v_call: TRBV9
clone_size: -
d_call: -
cdr3_nt: TGTGCCAGCAGCGTAGGAGCGGTTAGCACAGATACGCAGTATTTT
cdr3_aa: CASSVGAVSTDTQYF

j_call: TRBJ1-3
v_call: TRBV5-6
clone_size: -
d_call: -
cdr3_nt: TGTGCCAGCAGCTTGTCTCCTGAAAACACCATATATTTT
cdr3_aa: CASSLSPENTIYF

j_call: TRBJ2-7
v_call: TRBV5-5
clone_size: -
d_call: -
cdr3_nt: TGTGCCAGCAGTCACGGGGGAGAGCAGTACTTC
cdr3_aa: CASSHGGEQYF

j_call: TRBJ2-3
v_call: TRBV29-1
clone_size: once
d_call: -
cdr3_nt: TGCAGCGTTGAACCACTACCCCTCGTTACGCAGTATTTT
cdr3_aa: CSVEPLPLVTQYF

j_call: TRBJ2-1
v_call: TRBV28
clone_size: -
d_call: -
cdr3_nt: TGTGCCAGCAGCTCGAAGGGCCATGAGCAGTTCTTC
cdr3_aa: CASSSKGHEQFF